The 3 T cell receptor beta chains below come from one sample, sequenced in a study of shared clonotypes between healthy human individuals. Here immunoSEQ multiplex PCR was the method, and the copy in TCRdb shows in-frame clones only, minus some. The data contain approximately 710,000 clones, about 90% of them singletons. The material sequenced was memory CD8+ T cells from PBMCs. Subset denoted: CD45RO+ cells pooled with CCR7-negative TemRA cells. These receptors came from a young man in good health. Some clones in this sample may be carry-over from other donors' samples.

In DNA form, the CDR3 reads TGCGCCAGCAGCTTGTTCACAGGGGGCGGTCAGCCCCAGCATTTT. Its protein product is CASSLFTGGGQPQHF. The chain combines TRBV5-1 with TRBJ1-5; 9 bases are a match to TRBD1. The CDR3 runs 15 residues. Germline V lookup: CDR1 SGHRS, CDR2 YFSETQ. Trimming cost V 1 base and J 6 bases; bases outside gene matches: 5.

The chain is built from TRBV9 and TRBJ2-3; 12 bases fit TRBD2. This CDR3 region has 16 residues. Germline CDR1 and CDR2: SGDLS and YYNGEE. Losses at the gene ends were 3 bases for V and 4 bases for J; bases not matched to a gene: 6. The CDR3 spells CASSGWTSGNPDTQYF. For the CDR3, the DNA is TGTGCCAGCAGCGGGTGGACTAGCGGGAACCCAGATACGCAGTATTTT.

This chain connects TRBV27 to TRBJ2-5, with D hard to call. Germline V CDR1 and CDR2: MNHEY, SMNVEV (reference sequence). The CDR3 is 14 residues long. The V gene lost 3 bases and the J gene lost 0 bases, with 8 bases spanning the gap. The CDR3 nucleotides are TGTGCCAGCAGTTTCGGGCGGTACCAAGAGACCCAGTACTTC. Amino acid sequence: CASSFGRYQETQYF.